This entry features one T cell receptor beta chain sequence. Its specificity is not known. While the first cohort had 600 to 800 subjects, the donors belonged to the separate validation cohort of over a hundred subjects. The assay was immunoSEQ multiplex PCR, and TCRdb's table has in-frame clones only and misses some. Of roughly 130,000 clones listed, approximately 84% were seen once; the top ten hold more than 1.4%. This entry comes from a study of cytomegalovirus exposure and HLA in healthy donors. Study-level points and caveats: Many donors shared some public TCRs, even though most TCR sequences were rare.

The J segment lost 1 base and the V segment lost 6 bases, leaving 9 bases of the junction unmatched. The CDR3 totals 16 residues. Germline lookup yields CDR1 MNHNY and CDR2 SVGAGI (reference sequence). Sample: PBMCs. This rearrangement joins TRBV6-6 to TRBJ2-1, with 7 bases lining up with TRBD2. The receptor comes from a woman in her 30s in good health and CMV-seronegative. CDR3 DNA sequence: TGTGCCAGCAGCCTAGGACTAGTTCAGTCCTACAATGAGCAGTTCTTC. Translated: CASSLGLVQSYNEQFF.